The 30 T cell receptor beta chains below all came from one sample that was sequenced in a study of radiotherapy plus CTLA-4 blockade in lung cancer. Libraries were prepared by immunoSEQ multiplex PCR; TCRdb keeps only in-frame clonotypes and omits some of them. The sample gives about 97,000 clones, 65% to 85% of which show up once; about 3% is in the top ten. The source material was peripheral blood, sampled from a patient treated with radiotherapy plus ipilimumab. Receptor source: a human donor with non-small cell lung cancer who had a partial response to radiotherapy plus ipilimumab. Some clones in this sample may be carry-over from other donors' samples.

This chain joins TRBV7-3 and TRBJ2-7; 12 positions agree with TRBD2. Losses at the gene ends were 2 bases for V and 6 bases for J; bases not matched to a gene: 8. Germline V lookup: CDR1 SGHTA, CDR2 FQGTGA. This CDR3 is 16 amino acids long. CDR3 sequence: CASSLRTSGNRGEQYF. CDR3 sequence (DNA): TGTGCCAGCAGCTTACGGACTAGCGGGAATAGAGGCGAGCAGTACTTC.

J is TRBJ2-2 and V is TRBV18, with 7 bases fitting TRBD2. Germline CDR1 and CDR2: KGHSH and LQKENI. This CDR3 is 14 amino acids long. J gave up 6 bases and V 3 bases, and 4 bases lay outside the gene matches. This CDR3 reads CASSPSAGAGELFF. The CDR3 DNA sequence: TGTGCCAGCTCACCGTCGGCGGGAGCCGGGGAGCTGTTTTTT.

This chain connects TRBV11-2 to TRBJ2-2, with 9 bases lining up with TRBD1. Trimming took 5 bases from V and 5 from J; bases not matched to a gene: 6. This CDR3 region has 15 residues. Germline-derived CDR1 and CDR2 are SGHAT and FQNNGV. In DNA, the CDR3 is TGTGCCAGCAGCCCCAGGGGACAGGGAACCGGGGAGCTGTTTTTT. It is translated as CASSPRGQGTGELFF.

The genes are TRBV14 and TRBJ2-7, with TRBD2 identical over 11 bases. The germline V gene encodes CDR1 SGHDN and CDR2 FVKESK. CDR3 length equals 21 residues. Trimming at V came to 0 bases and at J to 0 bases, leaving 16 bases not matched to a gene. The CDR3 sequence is CASSQEWWGETSGTNSYEQYF. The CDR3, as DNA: TGTGCCAGCAGCCAAGAATGGTGGGGGGAGACTAGCGGGACTAACTCCTACGAGCAGTACTTC.

The CDR3 sequence: CASSVSGTGATEAFF. The CDR3 nucleotides are TGCGCCAGCAGCGTTTCCGGGACAGGGGCTACTGAAGCTTTCTTT. The chain carries TRBV5-1 and TRBJ1-1, with 10 bases lining up with TRBD1. This CDR3 has 15 residues. The junction had 8 bases not matched to a gene; V was cut back by 4 bases and J by 5 bases. Looked up from germline, CDR1 is SGHRS and CDR2 is YFSETQ.

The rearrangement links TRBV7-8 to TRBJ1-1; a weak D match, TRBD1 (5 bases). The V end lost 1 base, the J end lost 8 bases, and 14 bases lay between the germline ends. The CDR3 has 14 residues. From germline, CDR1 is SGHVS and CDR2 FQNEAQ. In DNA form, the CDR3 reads TGTGCCAGCAGCTTAGTCTGGTTCGACAGCGAAGCTTTCTTT. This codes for CASSLVWFDSEAFF.

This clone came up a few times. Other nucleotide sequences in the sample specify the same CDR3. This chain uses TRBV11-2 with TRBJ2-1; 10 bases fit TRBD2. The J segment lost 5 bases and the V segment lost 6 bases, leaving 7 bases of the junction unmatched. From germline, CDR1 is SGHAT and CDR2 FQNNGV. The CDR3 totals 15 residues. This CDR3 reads CASSISGGAHNEQFF. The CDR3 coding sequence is TGTGCCAGCAGTATAAGCGGGGGGGCCCACAATGAGCAGTTCTTC. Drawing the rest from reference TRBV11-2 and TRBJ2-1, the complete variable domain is EAGVAQSPRYKIIEKRQSVAFWCNPISGHATLYWYQQILGQGPKLLIQFQNNGVVDDSQLPKDRFSAERLKGVDSTLKIQPAKLEDSAVYLCASSISGGAHNEQFFGPGTRLTVL.

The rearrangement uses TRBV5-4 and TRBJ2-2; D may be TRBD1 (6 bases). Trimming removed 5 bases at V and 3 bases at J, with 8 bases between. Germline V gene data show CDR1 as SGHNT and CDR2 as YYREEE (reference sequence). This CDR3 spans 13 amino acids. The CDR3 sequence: CASSWTDTGELFF. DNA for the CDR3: TGTGCCAGCAGTTGGACAGACACCGGGGAGCTGTTTTTT.

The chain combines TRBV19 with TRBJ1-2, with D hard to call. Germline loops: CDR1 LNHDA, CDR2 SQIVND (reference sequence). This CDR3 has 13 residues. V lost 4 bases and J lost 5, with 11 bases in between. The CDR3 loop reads CASSTPPGYGYTF. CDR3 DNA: TGTGCCAGTAGTACCCCACCAGGTTATGGCTACACCTTC.

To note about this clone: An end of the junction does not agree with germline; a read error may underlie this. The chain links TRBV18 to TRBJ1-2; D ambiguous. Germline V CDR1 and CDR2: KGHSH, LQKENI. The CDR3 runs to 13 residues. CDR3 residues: CASSPPVSPEELF. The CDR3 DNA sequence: TGTGCCAGCTCACCACCGGTTAGCCCAGAAGAATTATTC.

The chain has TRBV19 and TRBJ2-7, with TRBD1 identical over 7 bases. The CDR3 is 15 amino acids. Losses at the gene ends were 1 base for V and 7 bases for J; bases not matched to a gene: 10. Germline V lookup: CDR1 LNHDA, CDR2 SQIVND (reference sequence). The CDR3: CASSIARTGVGEQYF. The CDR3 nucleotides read TGTGCCAGTAGTATAGCCAGGACAGGCGTTGGTGAGCAGTACTTC.

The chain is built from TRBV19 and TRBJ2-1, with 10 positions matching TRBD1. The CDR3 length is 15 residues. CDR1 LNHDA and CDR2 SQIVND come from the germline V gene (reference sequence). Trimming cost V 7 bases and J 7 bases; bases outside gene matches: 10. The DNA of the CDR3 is TGTGCCAGTACTCGGGCGAGGGACAGGGGAAATGAGCAGTTCTTC. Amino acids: CASTRARDRGNEQFF.

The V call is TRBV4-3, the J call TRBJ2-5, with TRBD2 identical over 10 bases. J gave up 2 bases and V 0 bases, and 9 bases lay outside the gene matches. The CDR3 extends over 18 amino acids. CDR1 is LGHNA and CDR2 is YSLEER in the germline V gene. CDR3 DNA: TGCGCCAGCAGCCAAGACGGGAGTGTACTAGCGGGGCAAGAGACCCAGTACTTC. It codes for CASSQDGSVLAGQETQYF.

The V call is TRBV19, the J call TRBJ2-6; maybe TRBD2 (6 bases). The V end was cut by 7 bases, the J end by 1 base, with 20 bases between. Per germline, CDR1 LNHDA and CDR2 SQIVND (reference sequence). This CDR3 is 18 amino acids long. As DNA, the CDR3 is TGTGCCAGTAACCGCCGGGTTGAGGGGAGGTCTGGGGCCAACGTCCTGACTTTC. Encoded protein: CASNRRVEGRSGANVLTF.

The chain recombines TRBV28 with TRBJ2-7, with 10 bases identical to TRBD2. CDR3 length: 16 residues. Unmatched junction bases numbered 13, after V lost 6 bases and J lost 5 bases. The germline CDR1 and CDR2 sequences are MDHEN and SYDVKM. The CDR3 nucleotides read TGTGCCAGCAGCCTAGTCCGTCTAGCGGGAGCCAACGAGCAGTACTTC. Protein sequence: CASSLVRLAGANEQYF.

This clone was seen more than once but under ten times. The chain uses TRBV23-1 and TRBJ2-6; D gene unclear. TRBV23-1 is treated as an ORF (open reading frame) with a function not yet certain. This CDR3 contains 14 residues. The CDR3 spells CAEIVLAGANVLTF. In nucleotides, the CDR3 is TGCGCAGAAATAGTCCTCGCTGGGGCCAACGTCCTGACTTTC.

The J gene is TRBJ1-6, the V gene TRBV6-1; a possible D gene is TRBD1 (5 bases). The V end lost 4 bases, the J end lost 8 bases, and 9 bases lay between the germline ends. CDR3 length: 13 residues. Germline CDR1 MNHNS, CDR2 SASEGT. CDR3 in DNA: TGTGCCAGCAGTGTTTGGGGGGATTCACCCCTCCACTTT. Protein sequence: CASSVWGDSPLHF.

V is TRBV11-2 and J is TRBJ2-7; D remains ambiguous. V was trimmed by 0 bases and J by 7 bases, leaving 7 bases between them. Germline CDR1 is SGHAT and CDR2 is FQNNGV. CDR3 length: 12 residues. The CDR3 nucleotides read TGTGCCAGCAGCTTAGATAGAGGAGAGCAGTACTTC. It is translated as CASSLDRGEQYF.

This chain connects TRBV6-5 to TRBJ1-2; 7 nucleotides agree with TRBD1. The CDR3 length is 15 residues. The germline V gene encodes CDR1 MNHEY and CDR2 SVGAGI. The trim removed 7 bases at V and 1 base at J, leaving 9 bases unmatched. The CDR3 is CASKPDRAYNYGYTF. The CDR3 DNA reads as TGTGCCAGCAAGCCCGACAGGGCCTATAACTATGGCTACACCTTC.

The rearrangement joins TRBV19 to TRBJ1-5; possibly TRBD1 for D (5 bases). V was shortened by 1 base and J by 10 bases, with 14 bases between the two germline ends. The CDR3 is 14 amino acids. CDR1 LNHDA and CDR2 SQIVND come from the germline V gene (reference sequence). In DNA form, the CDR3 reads TGTGCCAGTAGTATAGCTCAGGGACTTCATCCCCAGCATTTT. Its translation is CASSIAQGLHPQHF.

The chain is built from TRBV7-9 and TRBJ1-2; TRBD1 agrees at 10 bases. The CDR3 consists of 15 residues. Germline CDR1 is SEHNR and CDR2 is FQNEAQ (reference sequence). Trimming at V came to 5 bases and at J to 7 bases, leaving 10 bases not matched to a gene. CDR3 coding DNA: TGTGCCAGCAGCATCCTACGACAGGGGGCAGGTGGCTACACCTTC. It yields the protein CASSILRQGAGGYTF. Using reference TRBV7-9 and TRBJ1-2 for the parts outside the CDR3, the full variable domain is DTGVSQNPRHKITKRGQNVTFRCDPISEHNRLYWYRQTLGQGPEFLTYFQNEAQLEKSRLLSDRFSAERPKGSFSTLEIQRTEQGDSAMYLCASSILRQGAGGYTFGSGTRLTVV.

The CDR3 region has the DNA TGCGCCAGCAGCTTGGAAGGAGCGGGAGGGCTGGGAGCCAAAAACATTCAGTACTTC. Protein: CASSLEGAGGLGAKNIQYF. The rearrangement links TRBV5-1 to TRBJ2-4; 10 nucleotides agree with TRBD2. The CDR3 runs 19 residues. The junction had 9 bases not matched to a gene; V was cut back by 0 bases and J by 0 bases. The germline gives CDR1 SGHRS, CDR2 YFSETQ.

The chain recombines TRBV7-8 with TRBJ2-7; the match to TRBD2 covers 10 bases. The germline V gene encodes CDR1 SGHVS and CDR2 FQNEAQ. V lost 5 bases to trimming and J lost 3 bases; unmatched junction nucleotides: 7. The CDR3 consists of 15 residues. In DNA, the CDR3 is TGTGCCAGCAGCGCGATCGGGACTAGCGTCTACGAGCAGTACTTC. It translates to CASSAIGTSVYEQYF.

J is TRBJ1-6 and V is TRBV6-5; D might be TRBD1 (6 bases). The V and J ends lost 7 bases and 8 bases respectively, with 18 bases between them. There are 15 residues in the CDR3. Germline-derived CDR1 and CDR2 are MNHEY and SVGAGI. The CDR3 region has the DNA TGTGCCAGCACCCAGAAGACAGGCTTTCATTCACCCCTCCACTTT. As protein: CASTQKTGFHSPLHF.

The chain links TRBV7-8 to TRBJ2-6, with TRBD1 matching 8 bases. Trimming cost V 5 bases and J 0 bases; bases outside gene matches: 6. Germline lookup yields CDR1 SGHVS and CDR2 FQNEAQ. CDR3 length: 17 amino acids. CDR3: CASSKGTGRSGANVLTF. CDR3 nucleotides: TGTGCCAGCAGCAAAGGGACAGGTCGCTCTGGGGCCAACGTCCTGACTTTC.

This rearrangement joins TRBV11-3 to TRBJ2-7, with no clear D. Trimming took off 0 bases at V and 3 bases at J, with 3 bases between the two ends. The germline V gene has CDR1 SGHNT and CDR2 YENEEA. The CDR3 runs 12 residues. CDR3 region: CASSLDLYEQYF. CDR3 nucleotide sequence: TGTGCCAGCAGCTTAGACCTCTACGAGCAGTACTTC. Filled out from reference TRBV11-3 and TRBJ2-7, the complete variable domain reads EAGVVQSPRYKIIEKKQPVAFWCNPISGHNTLYWYLQNLGQGPELLIRYENEEAVDDSQLPKDRFSAERLKGVDSTLKIQPAELGDSAVYLCASSLDLYEQYFGPGTRLTVT.

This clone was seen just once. The CDR3 DNA reads as TGTGCCACCAGCAGTATTCGGGTCGGACAGGGGTCACCCCTCCACTTT. This codes for CATSSIRVGQGSPLHF. The chain carries TRBV15 and TRBJ1-6, with 9 bases aligning to TRBD1. V lost 3 bases to trimming and J lost 10 bases; unmatched junction nucleotides: 10. Germline V gene lookup returns CDR1 LNHNV and CDR2 YYDKDF (reference sequence). The CDR3 consists of 16 residues.

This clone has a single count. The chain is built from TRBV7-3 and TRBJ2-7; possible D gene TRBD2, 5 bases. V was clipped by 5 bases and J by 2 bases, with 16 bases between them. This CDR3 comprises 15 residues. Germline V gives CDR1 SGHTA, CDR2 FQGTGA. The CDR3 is CASSLFPSTPYEQYF. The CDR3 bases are TGTGCCAGCAGCCTATTCCCTAGCACTCCCTACGAGCAGTACTTC.

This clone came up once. The CDR3 sequence: CASSLSANYGYTF. The CDR3 DNA sequence: TGTGCCAGCAGTTTATCCGCTAACTATGGCTACACCTTC. The chain joins TRBV28 to TRBJ1-2; no clear D gene. Per the germline V gene, CDR1 is MDHEN and CDR2 is SYDVKM. The CDR3 is 13 amino acids. Trimming pared 1 base from V and 0 bases from J, leaving 3 bases between.

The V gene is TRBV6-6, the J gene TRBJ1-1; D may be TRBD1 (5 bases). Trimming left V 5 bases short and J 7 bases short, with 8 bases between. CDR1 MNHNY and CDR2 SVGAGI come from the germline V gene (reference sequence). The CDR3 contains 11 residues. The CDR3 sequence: CASSTDSEAFF. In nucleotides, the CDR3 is TGTGCCAGCAGTACAGACAGTGAAGCTTTCTTT.